Many counts were recorded for the clone carrying this T cell receptor (beta chain). Its antigen is still unknown. Germline V gene sequence: CDR1 SQVTM, CDR2 ANQGSEA. V shed 0 bases and J 4 bases; nucleotides not matched to a gene: 8. This CDR3 comprises 16 residues. The data derive from a study of molecular identifiers for immune sequencing clone quantification. Study-level points and caveats: Clones exceeding 20 RNA copies carried over 98% of effector molecules but under 1% of naive-cell molecules. Barcode-sharing identical TCR molecules could underestimate highly expanded clone sizes.

Generation of bulk TCR libraries relied on previously described methods and listed TCR primers. TCRdb independently ran MiXCR on the PCR reads; one entry per CDR3 protein. The table includes around 480,000 distinct CDR3 sequences, about a fifth detected once. The TCR sequence derives from a human donor in good health. Some libraries in this study had Jurkat cell RNA spiked in. The chain employs TRBV29-1 and TRBJ1-4; 7 nucleotides align to TRBD1. Sequenced sample: naive CD8+ T cells from blood, with Jurkat cell RNA spiked in. Subset defined: FACS-sorted CD8+CD4-CCR7+CD45RA+ naive T cells. This CDR3 is CSVEDPADRINEKLFF. Written as DNA, the CDR3 is TGCAGCGTTGAAGATCCAGCGGACAGGATTAATGAAAAACTGTTTTTT.